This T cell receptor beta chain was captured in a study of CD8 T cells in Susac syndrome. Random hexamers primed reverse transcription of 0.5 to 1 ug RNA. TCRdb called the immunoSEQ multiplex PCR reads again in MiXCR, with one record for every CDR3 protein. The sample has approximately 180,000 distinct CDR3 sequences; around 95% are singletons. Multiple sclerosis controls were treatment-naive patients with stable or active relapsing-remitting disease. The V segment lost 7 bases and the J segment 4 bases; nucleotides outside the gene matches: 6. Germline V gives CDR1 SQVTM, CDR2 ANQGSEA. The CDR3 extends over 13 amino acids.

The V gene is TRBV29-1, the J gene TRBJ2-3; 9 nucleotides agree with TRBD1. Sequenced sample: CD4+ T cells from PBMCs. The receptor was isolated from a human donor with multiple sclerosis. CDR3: CSADRGTADTQYF. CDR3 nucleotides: TGCAGCGCCGACAGGGGGACGGCAGATACGCAGTATTTT.